Listed below are T cell receptor beta chains from one sample, sequenced in a study of blood T cell repertoires in COVID-19. Produced via immunoSEQ multiplex PCR; TCRdb's table is partial and in-frame only. This table holds 150,000 to 200,000 clones, around nine tenths found once. Input material: peripheral blood. The receptor set was obtained from a man aged 55 to 69 with COVID-19, enrolled during active disease. The CDR3 runs from the conserved cysteine through the conserved F or W.

v_call: TRBV7-2
cdr3_length: 15
cdr3_aa: CASSLEVRGWETQYF

v_call: TRBV12-3/TRBV12-4
cdr3_length: 11
cdr3_aa: CASSQGSGYTF

v_call: TRBV24-1
cdr3_length: 16
cdr3_aa: CATSDAADSTRDEQFF

v_call: TRBV5-4
cdr3_length: 15
cdr3_aa: CASSLTSGRTGELFF

v_call: TRBV10-3
cdr3_length: 15
cdr3_aa: CAISGLAGINNEQFF

v_call: TRBV5-8
cdr3_length: 15
cdr3_aa: CASLMGRTYNSPLHF

v_call: TRBV5-8
cdr3_length: 14
cdr3_aa: CASSLYRGFVGYTF

v_call: TRBV27
cdr3_length: 14
cdr3_aa: CASNEAGRLDTQYF

v_call: TRBV7-2
cdr3_length: 17
cdr3_aa: CASSALPSGSGTGELFF

v_call: TRBV7-6
cdr3_length: 15
cdr3_aa: CASSLGSLGSGEQFF

v_call: TRBV5-1
cdr3_length: 14
cdr3_aa: CASRSGTSNEKLFF

v_call: TRBV5-1
cdr3_length: 16
cdr3_aa: CASSHRAGPNSDTQYF

v_call: TRBV11-2
cdr3_length: 17
cdr3_aa: CASSLAVGPGANYGYTF

v_call: TRBV10-2
cdr3_length: 15
cdr3_aa: CASRWTGDSNQPQHF

v_call: TRBV10-1
cdr3_length: 15
cdr3_aa: CASPFVGGMNTEAFF

v_call: TRBV12-3/TRBV12-4
cdr3_length: 11
cdr3_aa: CASTLTDTQYF

v_call: TRBV6-5
cdr3_length: 15
cdr3_aa: CASSYWAGGHNEQFF

v_call: TRBV6-5
cdr3_length: 15
cdr3_aa: CASRALQGYNSPLHF